The 11 T cell receptor beta chains below all came from one sample that was sequenced in a study of CD8+ T cells in alopecia areata. After isolation, RNA underwent reverse transcription to generate cDNA as the sequencing template. Generated by immunoSEQ multiplex PCR, the TCRdb table keeps only in-frame clones and is missing some. The sample lists about 150,000 clones, around 87% occurring once. The sample consisted of CD8+ T cells sorted from blood, taken at week 0. These receptors were obtained from a human donor with alopecia areata.

A remark on this clone: Other DNA sequences in the sample encode the same CDR3. J is TRBJ2-7 and V is TRBV12-5; D is ambiguous. Trimming removed 2 bases at V and 4 bases at J, with 9 bases between. Germline loops: CDR1 LGHNT, CDR2 FRNRAP. The CDR3 totals 13 residues. The CDR3 DNA follows: TGTGCTAGTGGTTTGAGGGAAACTTACGAGCAGTACTTC. Protein product: CASGLRETYEQYF.

The chain links TRBV19 to TRBJ2-1; D may be TRBD1 or TRBD2 (5 bases each). Germline lookup yields CDR1 LNHDA and CDR2 SQIVND (reference sequence). Trimming pared 7 bases from V and 3 bases from J, leaving 10 bases between. The CDR3 runs to 13 residues. The CDR3, as DNA: TGTGCCAGTACCCCGAGGGGCTACAATGAGCAGTTCTTC. Residues: CASTPRGYNEQFF. Filled out from reference TRBV19 and TRBJ2-1, the complete variable domain reads DGGITQSPKYLFRKEGQNVTLSCEQNLNHDAMYWYRQDPGQGLRLIYYSQIVNDFQKGDIAEGYSVSREKKESFPLTVTSAQKNPTAFYLCASTPRGYNEQFFGPGTRLTVL.

This clone was observed a few times. The chain joins TRBV7-9 to TRBJ2-3; the match to TRBD1 covers 7 bases. Germline CDR1 and CDR2: SEHNR and FQNEAQ (reference sequence). The CDR3 spans 18 residues. V trimming: 6 bases; J trimming: 0 bases; junction bases outside the gene matches: 15. The CDR3 region has the DNA TGTGCCAGCAGGACCACCGCCGGGACAGAACTTAGCACAGATACGCAGTATTTT. Amino acid sequence: CASRTTAGTELSTDTQYF.

The rearrangement links TRBV29-1 to TRBJ2-1; D is possibly TRBD2 (5 bases). CDR3 length equals 12 residues. V dropped 7 bases and J dropped 10 bases, with 17 bases sitting between them. Germline V lookup: CDR1 SQVTM, CDR2 ANQGSEA. DNA for the CDR3: TGCAGCGCCAGGACTGTCGGGGAAGAGCAGTTCTTC. It encodes CSARTVGEEQFF.

The chain joins TRBV5-1 to TRBJ2-3; the D is unclear. Trimming removed 2 bases from V and 9 bases from J, with 10 bases in between. The CDR3 extends over 12 amino acids. Germline V CDR1 and CDR2: SGHRS, YFSETQ. The CDR3 region has the DNA TGCGCCAGCAGCTTATCCGTAGGGACGCAGTATTTT. It yields the protein CASSLSVGTQYF.

The V gene is TRBV7-8, the J gene TRBJ2-7; D is unclear. The germline V gene encodes CDR1 SGHVS and CDR2 FQNEAQ. The CDR3 runs 14 residues. Trimming took off 3 bases at V and 3 bases at J, with 12 bases between the two ends. The CDR3 loop reads CASSLAQVDYEQYF. For the CDR3, the DNA is TGTGCCAGCAGCTTGGCCCAGGTGGACTACGAGCAGTACTTC.

The rearrangement uses TRBV29-1 and TRBJ1-1; D might be TRBD1 (6 bases). CDR1 is SQVTM, CDR2 ANQGSEA, per germline. This CDR3 spans 13 amino acids. Trimming shortened V by 5 bases and J by 0 bases, and 10 bases separated the two germline ends. DNA of the CDR3: TGCAGCGTTCTGACAGGTGTGAACACTGAAGCTTTCTTT. The encoded protein is CSVLTGVNTEAFF.

The chain carries TRBV2 and TRBJ2-3; perhaps TRBD2 as D (5 bases). Per the germline V gene, CDR1 is SNHLY and CDR2 is FYNNEI. Trimming left V 4 bases short and J 1 base short, with 15 bases between. The CDR3 loop spans 16 amino acids. The CDR3 DNA reads TGTGCCAGCAGTGGTATTCGGGGAATCGGCACAGATACGCAGTATTTT. Translated, it gives CASSGIRGIGTDTQYF.

V gene TRBV9 combines with J gene TRBJ2-1; no firm D call. Germline loops: CDR1 SGDLS, CDR2 YYNGEE. The CDR3 spans 13 residues. V gave up 6 bases and J gave up 7 bases, with 14 bases separating them. The CDR3 DNA is TGTGCCAGCACTTCTGGATCCCAAAATGAGCAGTTCTTC. As protein: CASTSGSQNEQFF.

This sequence joins TRBV6-5 and TRBJ1-5, with D uncertain. The germline V and J ends were trimmed by 4 bases and 11 bases, with 12 bases remaining between them. CDR1 MNHEY and CDR2 SVGAGI come from the germline V gene. CDR3 length: 12 residues. CDR3 amino acids: CASSSHLGTQHF. The CDR3 DNA reads TGTGCCAGCAGTTCCCACCTGGGGACCCAGCATTTT.

With regard to this clone: This sample also contains other DNA sequences that code for the same CDR3. The chain carries TRBV27 and TRBJ2-1; the D is unclear. V was cut by 6 bases and J by 2 bases, with 8 bases left in between. The CDR3 spans 13 residues. Germline-derived CDR1 and CDR2 are MNHEY and SMNVEV (reference sequence). CDR3 sequence (DNA): TGTGCCAGCAGCGGTGGGGCCTACAATGAGCAGTTCTTC. Translating gives CASSGGAYNEQFF.